The entry below gives a single T cell receptor beta chain sequence along with its context. Its specificity is unknown. These data originate in a study of CD8 T cells in acute hepatitis C reinfection. Study outcomes and limitations: One of thirteen outcome-independent public clonotypes used V04-02/J02-02. Alphabeta pairing of public clonotypes could not be determined from bulk TCRbeta data.

Assay used: immunoSEQ multiplex PCR; TCRdb lists only in-frame clones, some missing. This table holds about 40,000 clones, approximately 83% found once. This CDR3 is 16 amino acids long. Trimming took 0 bases from V and 7 from J; bases not matched to a gene: 6. CDR1 and CDR2 from the germline V gene are MRHNA and SNTAGT. Time point of the sample: naive CD8 control sorted from an acute-time-point sample. A positive HCV RNA or antibody test following a negative test within 24 weeks defined acute primary infection. The receptor was isolated from a young woman who spontaneously cleared hepatitis C infection. The chain employs TRBV6-4 and TRBJ2-1; 10 bases align to TRBD1. The sample consisted of naive CD8+ T cells from PBMCs. The CDR3 region is CASSDSVTGGFNEQFF. CDR3 nucleotide sequence: TGTGCCAGCAGTGACTCTGTGACAGGGGGCTTTAATGAGCAGTTCTTC.